The rows below give T cell receptor beta chains drawn from one sample of a study of T cell repertoires in cytomegalovirus infection. TCRdb reprocessed the reads via MiXCR and lists one record per CDR3 protein. The sample carries about 330,000 distinct CDR3 sequences, over 7.5% recorded once. The sequenced material came from PBMCs. These receptors originate from a human donor in good health (CMV status not recorded). Some clones in this sample may be carry-over from other donors' samples. Each CDR3 is given with its conserved first and last residue. D genes are given only for firm matches. The size of a clone is reported for some rows only, either as once, few or many, or as a class for expanded clones.

D gene	V gene	J gene	clone size	CDR3 protein	CDR3 DNA
TRBD2	TRBV20-1	TRBJ2-7	-	CSARLTSGRAKEQYF	TGCAGTGCTAGGCTGACTAGCGGGAGGGCAAAAGAGCAGTACTTC
-	TRBV7-2	TRBJ2-7	many	CASSLGLGGAAYEQYF	TGTGCCAGCAGCTTAGGATTGGGCGGAGCCGCCTACGAGCAGTACTTC
TRBD1	TRBV10-2	TRBJ1-5	-	CASSTGTEGYQPQHF	TGCGCCAGCAGTACCGGGACAGAGGGCTATCAGCCCCAGCATTTT
-	TRBV12-3/TRBV12-4	TRBJ1-2	many	CASTRGIYGYTF	TGTGCCAGCACCCGGGGCATTTATGGCTACACCTTC
TRBD1	TRBV6-5	TRBJ1-1	-	CASGTGLATEAFF	TGTGCCAGCGGGACAGGGTTAGCCACTGAAGCTTTCTTT
-	TRBV7-8	TRBJ2-1	many	CASSFSSYNEQFF	TGTGCCAGCAGCTTCAGCTCCTACAATGAGCAGTTCTTC
TRBD1	TRBV19	TRBJ1-4	few	CASSPRTGGNEKLFF	TGTGCCAGTAGTCCCCGGACAGGGGGGAATGAAAAACTGTTTTTT
-	TRBV5-6	TRBJ2-1	-	CASSFYGQLNEQFF	TGTGCCAGCAGCTTTTATGGACAACTCAATGAGCAGTTCTTC
-	TRBV12-3/TRBV12-4	TRBJ1-2	-	CASSPNRQAYGYTF	TGTGCCAGCAGCCCAAACCGACAGGCCTATGGCTACACCTTC
TRBD2	TRBV5-5	TRBJ2-1	few	CASSFAGRNYNEQFF	TGTGCCAGCAGCTTCGCCGGGAGGAATTACAATGAGCAGTTCTTC
TRBD1	TRBV7-2	TRBJ2-5	many	CASSSPWAGGLKTQYF	TGTGCCAGCAGCTCTCCCTGGGCAGGGGGTTTGAAGACCCAGTACTTC
-	TRBV7-2	TRBJ2-3	many	CASSSQGDTQYF	TGTGCCAGCAGCTCTCAGGGGGATACGCAGTATTTT
TRBD1	TRBV20-1	TRBJ1-1	-	CSAVPGQRTVSFF	TGCAGTGCGGTGCCGGGACAGAGAACGGTATCTTTCTTT
TRBD1	TRBV7-2	TRBJ1-3	few	CASSFGTVVSGNTIYF	TGTGCCAGCAGCTTCGGGACAGTGGTCTCTGGAAACACCATATATTTT
TRBD2	TRBV12-3/TRBV12-4	TRBJ2-1	-	CASSFGRGGPFAYNEQFF	TGTGCCAGCAGTTTTGGGCGGGGGGGTCCTTTCGCCTACAATGAGCAGTTCTTC
TRBD1	TRBV7-9	TRBJ1-2	-	CASSPGTGMDGYTF	TGTGCCAGCAGCCCTGGGACAGGGATGGACGGCTACACCTTC
-	TRBV10-3	TRBJ1-4	many	CAISGAVGEKLFF	TGTGCCATAAGTGGGGCGGTTGGAGAAAAACTGTTTTTT